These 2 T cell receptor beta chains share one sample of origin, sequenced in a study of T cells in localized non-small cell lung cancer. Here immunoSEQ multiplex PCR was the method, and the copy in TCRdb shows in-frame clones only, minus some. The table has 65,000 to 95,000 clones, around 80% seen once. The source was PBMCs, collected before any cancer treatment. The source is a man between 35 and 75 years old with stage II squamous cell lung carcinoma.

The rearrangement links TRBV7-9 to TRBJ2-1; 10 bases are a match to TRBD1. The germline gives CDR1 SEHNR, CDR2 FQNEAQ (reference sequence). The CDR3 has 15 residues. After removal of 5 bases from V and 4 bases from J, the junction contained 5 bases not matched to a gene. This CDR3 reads CASSPTGGRYNEQFF. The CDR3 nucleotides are TGTGCCAGCAGCCCGACAGGGGGCAGGTACAATGAGCAGTTCTTC.

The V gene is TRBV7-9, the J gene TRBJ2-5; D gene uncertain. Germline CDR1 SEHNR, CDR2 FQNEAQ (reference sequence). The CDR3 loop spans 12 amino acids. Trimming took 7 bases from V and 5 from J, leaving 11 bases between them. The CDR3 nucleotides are TGTGCCAGCAACTTCGACCGGGAGACCCAGTACTTC. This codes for CASNFDRETQYF.